This TCR beta chain was sequenced for a study of T-cell memory formation after mild COVID-19. Study-level results: The finding that pre-infection memory included some responding clones suggested that cross-reactive memory joined.

This clonotype was seen a handful of times. Its antigen is not known. In germline, CDR1 is SGHVS, CDR2 FQNEAQ. This CDR3 comprises 17 residues. V shed 4 bases and J 4 bases; nucleotides not matched to a gene: 10. A single record per CDR3 protein comes from TCRdb applying MiXCR to the 5' RACE reads. The data contain some 600,000 distinct CDR3 sequences, around 16% of them singletons. What was sequenced was PBMCs or a T cell subset sorted from them (not recorded which). This receptor was taken from an adult woman who had mild COVID-19 (a few samples of this study predate the infection). Cell type and time point are not known. V and J are TRBV7-8 and TRBJ2-7, with 13 bases lining up with TRBD2. This chain's CDR3 is CASSSVRTSGSRYEQYF. In DNA, the CDR3 is TGTGCCAGCAGCTCTGTGAGGACTAGCGGGAGCAGATACGAGCAGTACTTC.